This section outlines one T cell receptor beta chain sequence together with its context. What it recognizes is unknown. The source of the sample is a study of cytomegalovirus exposure and HLA in healthy donors. In the PCR, 60 Vbeta and 13 Jbeta primers were used. Repertoires were generated with immunoSEQ multiplex PCR, while TCRdb's copy carries only in-frame clones and drops some. Of 200,000 to 300,000 clones listed, 82% are singletons. Regarding the study as a whole: It was reported that TCR beta sequences correctly inferred the HLA-A and HLA-B alleles for most subjects. Presence/absence comparisons presumed near-even sequencing depth among donors. Compared with the roughly 670-donor mean, an Asian-associated ancestry cluster reportedly had fewer N-insertions, according to a later analysis. The sole available immune exposure information was CMV serostatus.

Germline V gene sequence: CDR1 DFQATT, CDR2 SNEGSKA (reference sequence). This CDR3 comprises 11 residues. The sequenced sample was PBMCs. This TCR derives from a woman aged 40 to 49 in good health and CMV-seropositive. The chain carries TRBV20-1 and TRBJ2-5; D is possibly TRBD2 (5 bases). The end of the DNA aligns better with TRBJ2-7, so the J call may be wrong. For the CDR3, the DNA is TGCAGTGCGCGGGTTTCCTACGAGCAGTACTTC. Protein product: CSARVSYEQYF.